Below, 16 T cell receptor beta chains from the same sample are listed, as sequenced in a study of preoperative IRX-2 immunotherapy in early breast cancer (dated by TCRdb to about 2019). The treatment or condition tag for this specimen amounts to: preoperative locoregional IRX-2 cytokine immunotherapy. Library prep was done by the immunoSEQ multiplex PCR assay. As stored in TCRdb, this immuneACCESS dataset retains in-frame rearrangements with V and J assigned. A fraction of the clones does not appear; measured against another copy, unresolved V genes explain less than half of the discrepancy, and the remainder lacks a known reason. This sample holds approximately 24,000 clones; roughly nine tenths were observed only once. Roughly 9% of the sample is held by the ten biggest clonotypes. The sequences come from tumor tissue, collected after IRX-2 immunotherapy. The receptors were sampled from a human donor with breast cancer.

The V call is TRBV27, the J call TRBJ2-5; D might be TRBD1 (5 bases). V lost 5 bases, J lost 7 bases, and 14 bases lay in between. Germline values: CDR1 MNHEY, CDR2 SMNVEV (reference sequence). CDR3 size: 13 residues. CDR3 sequence reads: CASSPRVYGTQYF. CDR3 nucleotides: TGTGCCAGCAGTCCCAGGGTTTACGGGACCCAGTACTTC.

This chain joins TRBV9 and TRBJ1-1; a possible D gene is TRBD1 (6 bases). Per germline, CDR1 SGDLS and CDR2 YYNGEE. Trimming cost V 0 bases and J 3 bases, with 18 bases left between them. This CDR3 contains 17 residues. The CDR3 here is CASSVGEGESMDTEAFF. The CDR3 nucleotides read TGTGCCAGCAGCGTAGGAGAGGGGGAAAGTATGGACACTGAAGCTTTCTTT. Full variable domain (rest looked up from reference TRBV9 and TRBJ1-1): DSGVTQTPKHLITATGQRVTLRCSPRSGDLSVYWYQQSLDQGLQFLIQYYNGEERAKGNILERFSAQQFPDLHSELNLSSLELGDSALYFCASSVGEGESMDTEAFFGQGTRLTVV.

This chain connects TRBV7-9 to TRBJ2-1; D is unresolved. V gave up 0 bases and J gave up 1 base, with 7 bases separating them. Per germline, CDR1 SEHNR and CDR2 FQNEAQ (reference sequence). The CDR3 is 15 residues long. The CDR3 DNA reads TGTGCCAGCAGCTTAGCTACGGCTTCCTACAATGAGCAGTTCTTC. Protein: CASSLATASYNEQFF.

This chain connects TRBV6-6 to TRBJ2-1, with TRBD1 matching 9 bases. CDR1 is MNHNY and CDR2 is SVGAGI in the germline V gene (reference sequence). This CDR3 has 13 amino acids. The junction had 4 bases not matched to a gene; V was cut back by 6 bases and J by 7 bases. The CDR3 region has the DNA TGTGCCAGCAGCGACAGGGGGTTGAATGAGCAGTTCTTC. As protein: CASSDRGLNEQFF.

This clone was observed once. V usage is TRBV7-2 and J usage is TRBJ2-7; the match to TRBD2 covers 11 bases. CDR1 and CDR2 (germline): SGHTA, FQGNSA. Unmatched junction bases numbered 9, after V lost 5 bases and J lost 6 bases. This CDR3 has 15 residues. The CDR3 DNA reads TGTGCCAGCAGCCCCCAGGGCCTAGCGGGGGGCGAGCAGTACTTC. Its protein is CASSPQGLAGGEQYF.

The rearrangement uses TRBV27 and TRBJ1-2; D is possibly TRBD1 (6 bases). Trimming pared 3 bases from V and 6 bases from J, leaving 11 bases between. Germline V lookup: CDR1 MNHEY, CDR2 SMNVEV (reference sequence). The CDR3 is made up of 13 amino acids. CDR3 nucleotides: TGTGCCAGCAGTTTCCTCGGGGGCGATGGCTACACCTTC. Residues: CASSFLGGDGYTF.

The chain joins TRBV27 to TRBJ1-5; TRBD1 might be the D (5 bases). This CDR3 has 14 amino acids. Germline V CDR1 and CDR2: MNHEY, SMNVEV (reference sequence). V was clipped by 5 bases and J by 7 bases, with 15 bases between them. The CDR3 DNA follows: TGTGCCAGCAGTGGGGCAGGGCATATACAGCCCCAGCATTTT. Its protein is CASSGAGHIQPQHF.

Only one count was recorded for this clone. The chain recombines TRBV7-9 with TRBJ2-5, with 9 bases fitting TRBD1. CDR3 size: 16 residues. V shed 4 bases and J 5 bases; nucleotides not matched to a gene: 11. The germline gives CDR1 SEHNR, CDR2 FQNEAQ (reference sequence). The CDR3 DNA reads TGTGCCAGCAGCTCCACAGGGGGCGGGGGAATTGAGACCCAGTACTTC. As protein: CASSSTGGGGIETQYF.

This chain links TRBV7-2 with TRBJ2-3, with D maybe TRBD1 (5 bases). The CDR3 sequence is 15 residues long. The V end was cut by 2 bases, the J end by 5 bases, with 14 bases between. CDR1 and CDR2 (germline): SGHTA, FQGNSA. The CDR3 bases are TGTGCCAGCAGCTTAAGTCAGGGAAGGATAGATACGCAGTATTTT. This gives the protein CASSLSQGRIDTQYF.

This chain links TRBV4-3 with TRBJ2-5; no clear D gene. The CDR3 runs 14 residues. Germline CDR1 reads LGHNA; CDR2 reads YSLEER. The V end was cut by 3 bases, the J end by 0 bases, with 8 bases between. The CDR3 sequence is CASSQRHYQETQYF. CDR3 DNA sequence: TGCGCCAGCAGCCAGCGCCACTACCAAGAGACCCAGTACTTC.

This chain uses TRBV10-3 with TRBJ1-5; no clear D. From germline, CDR1 is ENHRY and CDR2 SYGVKD. The CDR3 consists of 13 residues. The V end lost 10 bases, the J end lost 1 base, and 11 bases lay between the germline ends. CDR3 protein: CATRPRSNQPQHF. The DNA for the CDR3 is TGTGCCACCCGACCTCGGAGCAATCAGCCCCAGCATTTT.

The rearrangement joins TRBV30 to TRBJ1-4; D is possibly TRBD1 (6 bases). CDR1 and CDR2 from the germline V gene are GTSNPN and SVGIG (reference sequence). CDR3 length: 12 amino acids. Trimming removed 6 bases from V and 7 bases from J, with 12 bases in between. The CDR3 reads CACQGSGEKLFF. CDR3 bases: TGTGCCTGTCAGGGGAGCGGTGAAAAACTGTTTTTT.

The genes are TRBV29-1 and TRBJ1-4; D possibly corresponds to TRBD1 (6 bases). Germline V gene sequence: CDR1 SQVTM, CDR2 ANQGSEA. The CDR3 totals 12 residues. Trimming pared 4 bases from V and 10 bases from J, leaving 13 bases between. The CDR3 protein is CSVVTGTGKLFF. The DNA of the CDR3 is TGCAGCGTTGTCACAGGGACGGGAAAACTGTTTTTT.

As for this clone: Different DNA sequences within this sample yield the same CDR3. The chain has TRBV6-5 and TRBJ2-2, with 11 bases aligning to TRBD1. There are 15 residues in the CDR3. The V gene end was trimmed by 7 bases and the J gene end by 5 bases; junction bases not matched to a gene: 6. Germline-derived CDR1 and CDR2 are MNHEY and SVGAGI. This chain's CDR3 is CASTGQGAGTGELFF. For the CDR3, the DNA is TGTGCCAGCACCGGACAGGGGGCGGGGACCGGGGAGCTGTTTTTT.

The genes are TRBV7-9 and TRBJ1-1; D perhaps matches TRBD1 (5 bases). V lost 2 bases, J lost 4 bases, and 11 bases lay in between. This CDR3 comprises 14 residues. The germline V gene encodes CDR1 SEHNR and CDR2 FQNEAQ (reference sequence). The CDR3 DNA is TGTGCCAGCAGCTTACAGGGCGCTGTCACTGAAGCTTTCTTT. This encodes CASSLQGAVTEAFF.

This clone occurred a few times. The chain joins TRBV19 to TRBJ2-3; D possibly corresponds to TRBD2 (6 bases). Trimming took off 7 bases at V and 2 bases at J, with 19 bases between the two ends. Germline CDR1 reads LNHDA; CDR2 reads SQIVND (reference sequence). The CDR3 extends over 16 amino acids. CDR3 protein: CASTAGSLPNTDTQYF. The CDR3 bases are TGTGCCAGTACCGCGGGATCGCTCCCCAACACAGATACGCAGTATTTT.